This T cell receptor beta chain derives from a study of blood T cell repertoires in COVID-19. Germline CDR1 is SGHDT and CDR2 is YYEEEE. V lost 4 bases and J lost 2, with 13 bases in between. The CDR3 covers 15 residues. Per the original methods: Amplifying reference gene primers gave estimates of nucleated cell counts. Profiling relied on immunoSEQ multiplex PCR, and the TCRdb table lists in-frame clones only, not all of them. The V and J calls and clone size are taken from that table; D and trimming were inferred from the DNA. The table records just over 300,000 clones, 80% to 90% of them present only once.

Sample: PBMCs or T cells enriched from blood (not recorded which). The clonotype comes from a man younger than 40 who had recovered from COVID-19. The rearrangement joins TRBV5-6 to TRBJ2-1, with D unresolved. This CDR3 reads CASSPDIDPYNEQFF. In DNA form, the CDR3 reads TGTGCCAGCAGCCCAGACATAGACCCCTACAATGAGCAGTTCTTC.